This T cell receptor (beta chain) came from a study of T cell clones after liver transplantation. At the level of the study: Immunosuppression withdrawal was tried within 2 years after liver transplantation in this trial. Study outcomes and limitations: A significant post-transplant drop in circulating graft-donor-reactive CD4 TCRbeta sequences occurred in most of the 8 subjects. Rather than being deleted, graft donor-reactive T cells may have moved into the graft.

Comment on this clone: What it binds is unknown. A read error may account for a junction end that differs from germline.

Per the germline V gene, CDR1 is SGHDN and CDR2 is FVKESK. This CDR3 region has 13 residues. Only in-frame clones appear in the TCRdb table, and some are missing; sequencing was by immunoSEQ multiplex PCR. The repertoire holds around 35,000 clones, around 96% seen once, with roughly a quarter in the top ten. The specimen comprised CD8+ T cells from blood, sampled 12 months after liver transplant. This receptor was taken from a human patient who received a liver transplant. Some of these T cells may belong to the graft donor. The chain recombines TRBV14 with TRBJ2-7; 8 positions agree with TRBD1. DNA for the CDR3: TGTGCCAGCACCGCGGGACAGGTCGACCCCCTTCACTTC. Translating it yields CASTAGQVDPLHF. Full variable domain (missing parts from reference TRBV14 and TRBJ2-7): EAGVTQFPSHSVIEKGQTVTLRCDPISGHDNLYWYRRVMGKEIKFLLHFVKESKQDESGMPNNRFLAERTGGTYSTLKVQPAELEDSGVYFCASTAGQVDPLHFGPGTRLTVT.